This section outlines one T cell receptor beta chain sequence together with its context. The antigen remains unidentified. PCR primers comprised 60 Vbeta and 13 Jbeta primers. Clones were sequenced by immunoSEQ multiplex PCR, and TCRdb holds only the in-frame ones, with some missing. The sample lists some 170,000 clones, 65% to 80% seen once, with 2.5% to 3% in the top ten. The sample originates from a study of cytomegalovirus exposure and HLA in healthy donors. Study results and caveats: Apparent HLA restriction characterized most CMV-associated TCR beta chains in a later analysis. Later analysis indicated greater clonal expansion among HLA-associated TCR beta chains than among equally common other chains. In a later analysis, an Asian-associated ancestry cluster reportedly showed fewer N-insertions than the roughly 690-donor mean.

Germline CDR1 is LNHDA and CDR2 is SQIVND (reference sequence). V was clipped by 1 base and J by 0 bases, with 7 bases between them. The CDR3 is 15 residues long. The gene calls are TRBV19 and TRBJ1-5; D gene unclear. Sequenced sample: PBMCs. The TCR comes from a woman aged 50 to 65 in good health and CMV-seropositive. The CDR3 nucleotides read TGTGCCAGTAGTATAGCCCCTCTTAGCAATCAGCCCCAGCATTTT. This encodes CASSIAPLSNQPQHF. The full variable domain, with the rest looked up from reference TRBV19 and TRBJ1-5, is DGGITQSPKYLFRKEGQNVTLSCEQNLNHDAMYWYRQDPGQGLRLIYYSQIVNDFQKGDIAEGYSVSREKKESFPLTVTSAQKNPTAFYLCASSIAPLSNQPQHFGDGTRLSIL.